These 28 T cell receptor beta chains came from one sample sequenced in a study of CD8 T cells in Susac syndrome. With random hexamers, reverse transcription was performed on about 0.45 to 1 ug of RNA. TCRdb reprocessed the immunoSEQ multiplex PCR reads via MiXCR and lists one record per CDR3 protein. The sample contains some 110,000 distinct CDR3 sequences, around 94% of which appear only once. The sequenced sample was CD4+ T cells from PBMCs. These TCRs come from a human donor in good health.

V gene TRBV5-4 combines with J gene TRBJ2-5; D ambiguous. The V end was cut by 0 bases, the J end by 2 bases, with 11 bases between. Germline CDR1 SGHNT, CDR2 YYREEE (reference sequence). The CDR3 totals 15 residues. CDR3 region: CASSLGGRTQETQYF. In DNA form, the CDR3 reads TGTGCCAGCAGCTTGGGCGGACGCACACAAGAGACCCAGTACTTC.

The J gene is TRBJ1-3, the V gene TRBV18; D is perhaps TRBD1 (5 bases). Germline V gene data show CDR1 as KGHSH and CDR2 as LQKENI. Trimming stripped 3 bases from V and 0 bases from J, with 9 bases between. The CDR3 has 15 residues. The chain's CDR3 is CASSPARDSGNTIYF. DNA for the CDR3: TGTGCCAGCTCACCGGCCAGGGACTCTGGAAACACCATATATTTT.

The chain couples TRBV29-1 to TRBJ2-3, with 11 bases fitting TRBD2. The J segment lost 5 bases and the V segment lost 6 bases, leaving 16 bases of the junction unmatched. The CDR3 loop spans 17 amino acids. Per the germline V gene, CDR1 is SQVTM and CDR2 is ANQGSEA. The CDR3 DNA sequence: TGCAGCGTGGTAGGACTAGCGGGCCCGAAGGGCCAAGATACGCAGTATTTT. It yields the protein CSVVGLAGPKGQDTQYF.

The V and J genes are TRBV7-8 and TRBJ1-2; D is undetermined. The CDR3 is made up of 12 amino acids. V was trimmed by 5 bases and J by 8 bases, leaving 12 bases between them. The germline V gene has CDR1 SGHVS and CDR2 FQNEAQ. The CDR3 sequence is CASSIGGGGYTF. Written as DNA, the CDR3 is TGTGCCAGCAGCATAGGAGGAGGCGGCTACACCTTC.

The chain employs TRBV15 and TRBJ2-1; no firm D call. With 3 bases removed from V and 5 bases from J, the gap between germline ends came to 14 bases. This CDR3 has 15 amino acids. Germline assignment: CDR1 LNHNV and CDR2 YYDKDF (reference sequence). The CDR3 DNA follows: TGTGCCACCAGCAGCCGCGGCAGAACAAACAATGAGCAGTTCTTC. Translated: CATSSRGRTNNEQFF.

The V call is TRBV20-1, the J call TRBJ2-1; 15 positions match TRBD2. With 4 bases clipped from V and 9 bases from J, the junction kept 10 bases outside the gene matches. CDR1 is DFQATT, CDR2 SNEGSKA, per germline (reference sequence). The CDR3 spans 16 residues. CDR3 in DNA: TGCAGTGCTACAAAGGGAGGACTAGCGGGAGGGGTTGAGCAGTTCTTC. Translated, it gives CSATKGGLAGGVEQFF.

This chain links TRBV6-5 with TRBJ1-1; D not certain. The CDR3 covers 14 residues. Germline loops: CDR1 MNHEY, CDR2 SVGAGI. With 6 bases removed from V and 1 base from J, the gap between germline ends came to 12 bases. CDR3 bases: TGTGCCAGCAGCCCCCCGGTAACGAACACTGAAGCTTTCTTT. It specifies CASSPPVTNTEAFF.

V usage is TRBV10-3 and J usage is TRBJ1-4; unclear D gene. The CDR3 spans 12 residues. Trimming shortened V by 8 bases and J by 7 bases, and 11 bases separated the two germline ends. The V gene's germline CDR1 is ENHRY and CDR2 SYGVKD. The CDR3: CAILTGGEKLFF. The CDR3 DNA sequence: TGTGCCATCCTCACGGGAGGTGAAAAACTGTTTTTT.

This clonotype was counted once. The chain links TRBV10-3 to TRBJ2-1; 14 bases are shared with TRBD2. CDR3 length equals 17 residues. Germline V lookup: CDR1 ENHRY, CDR2 SYGVKD. J lost 5 bases, V lost 6 bases, and 9 bases had no gene match. The CDR3 loop reads CAIRSGLAGVTHNEQFF. Written as DNA, the CDR3 is TGTGCCATCAGGTCGGGACTAGCGGGAGTCACTCACAATGAGCAGTTCTTC.

J is TRBJ1-5 and V is TRBV7-2; no reliable D call. Trimming removed 5 bases from V and 3 bases from J, with 5 bases in between. The germline V gene encodes CDR1 SGHTA and CDR2 FQGNSA. This CDR3 has 12 amino acids. CDR3 residues: CASSTYNQPQHF. CDR3 DNA sequence: TGTGCCAGCAGCACCTACAATCAGCCCCAGCATTTT.

The chain has TRBV5-1 and TRBJ1-2; the match to TRBD1 covers 11 bases. In germline, CDR1 is SGHRS, CDR2 YFSETQ. The CDR3 totals 16 residues. After removal of 0 bases from V and 2 bases from J, the junction contained 3 bases not matched to a gene. CDR3 bases: TGCGCCAGCAGCTTGGGCCGGGACAGGGGGAACTATGGCTACACCTTC. It is translated as CASSLGRDRGNYGYTF.

The chain couples TRBV7-2 to TRBJ1-2; 10 nucleotides line up with TRBD1. Germline V gene sequence: CDR1 SGHTA, CDR2 FQGNSA. The V gene end was trimmed by 3 bases and the J gene end by 7 bases; junction bases not matched to a gene: 8. The CDR3 consists of 15 residues. The CDR3 DNA is TGTGCCAGCAGCTTTATCGACAGGGGGCCCTTTGGCTACACCTTC. Protein sequence: CASSFIDRGPFGYTF.

The rearrangement uses TRBV20-1 and TRBJ2-3; 8 bases are shared with TRBD2. V gave up 0 bases and J gave up 4 bases; unmatched junction bases: 6. Per the germline V gene, CDR1 is DFQATT and CDR2 is SNEGSKA (reference sequence). The CDR3 is 15 residues long. This chain's CDR3 is CSARDPGGVADTQYF. The CDR3 bases are TGCAGTGCTAGAGATCCCGGGGGGGTCGCAGATACGCAGTATTTT.

The chain joins TRBV5-1 to TRBJ2-1; 10 bases are shared with TRBD2. V shed 2 bases, J shed 6 bases, and the junction held 5 bases outside the gene matches. Germline assignment: CDR1 SGHRS and CDR2 YFSETQ. This CDR3 has 15 residues. CDR3 nucleotides: TGCGCCAGCAGCTTTTCTAGCGGGAGTGCCAATGAGCAGTTCTTC. This encodes CASSFSSGSANEQFF.

The chain links TRBV6-2 or TRBV6-3 to TRBJ2-7; TRBD2 agrees at 9 bases. V lost 7 bases, J lost 2 bases, and 9 bases stayed unmatched. CDR3 length equals 15 residues. Germline-derived CDR1 and CDR2 are MNHEY and SVGEGT. CDR3 DNA: TGTGCCAGCATGATATCAGCGGGAGGAACCTACGAGCAGTACTTC. This encodes CASMISAGGTYEQYF.

V usage is TRBV29-1 and J usage is TRBJ1-1; 9 positions agree with TRBD1. V was pared by 6 bases and J by 1 base, with 9 bases of the junction left unmatched. In germline, CDR1 is SQVTM, CDR2 ANQGSEA. The CDR3 is 15 residues long. The CDR3 nucleotides read TGCAGCGTATCGGGGGTACAGGGGGCGAACACTGAAGCTTTCTTT. As protein: CSVSGVQGANTEAFF.

This chain connects TRBV2 to TRBJ1-1; D unresolved. Germline values: CDR1 SNHLY, CDR2 FYNNEI. V shed 1 base and J shed 2 bases, with 8 bases lying between them. CDR3 length: 14 residues. The CDR3 DNA reads as TGTGCCAGCAGTGAAGGGACCCCCAACACTGAAGCTTTCTTT. It is translated as CASSEGTPNTEAFF.

This clonotype was seen only once. The chain employs TRBV6-5 and TRBJ2-2; D gene unclear. CDR3 length: 13 residues. Looked up from germline, CDR1 is MNHEY and CDR2 is SVGAGI. V lost 4 bases and J 5 bases, leaving 8 bases between the germline ends. CDR3 bases: TGTGCCAGCAGTTTAGGACCGACCGGGGAGCTGTTTTTT. It yields the protein CASSLGPTGELFF.

The V gene is TRBV18, the J gene TRBJ2-2; the D is unclear. Germline values: CDR1 KGHSH, CDR2 LQKENI. The CDR3 sequence is 16 residues long. Trimming removed 6 bases from V and 7 bases from J, with 21 bases in between. CDR3: CASSRTAPNSGGELFF. The CDR3 region has the DNA TGTGCCAGCTCTCGGACCGCGCCCAACTCCGGCGGGGAGCTGTTTTTT. Combining the CDR3 with reference TRBV18 and TRBJ2-2 gives the whole variable domain NAGVMQNPRHLVRRRGQEARLRCSPMKGHSHVYWYRQLPEEGLKFMVYLQKENIIDESGMPKERFSAEFPKEGPSILRIQQVVRGDSAAYFCASSRTAPNSGGELFFGEGSRLTVL.

This sequence joins TRBV6-2 or TRBV6-3 and TRBJ1-4; D not certain. The CDR3 is made up of 15 amino acids. Per the germline V gene, CDR1 is MNHEY and CDR2 is SVGEGT. The V end lost 2 bases, the J end lost 6 bases, and 13 bases lay between the germline ends. CDR3 protein: CASSYLRGSDEKLFF. The CDR3 DNA reads as TGTGCCAGCAGTTACCTCCGTGGGAGCGATGAAAAACTGTTTTTT.

V is TRBV30 and J is TRBJ2-3, with TRBD2 matching over 11 bases. Germline V gene lookup returns CDR1 GTSNPN and CDR2 SVGIG (reference sequence). V was pared by 3 bases and J by 4 bases, with 9 bases of the junction left unmatched. CDR3 length equals 16 residues. As DNA, the CDR3 is TGTGCCTGGAGAAAAACTAGCGGGAGAGATGCAGATACGCAGTATTTT. Its protein is CAWRKTSGRDADTQYF.

The chain employs TRBV5-1 and TRBJ2-1; 9 bases fit TRBD2. Germline CDR1 reads SGHRS; CDR2 reads YFSETQ. J lost 6 bases, V lost 3 bases, and 7 bases had no gene match. This CDR3 is 15 amino acids long. This CDR3 reads CASSSTAGGRNEQFF. The CDR3 DNA sequence: TGCGCCAGCAGCTCGACGGCGGGAGGGCGCAATGAGCAGTTCTTC.

This chain joins TRBV12-3 or TRBV12-4 and TRBJ2-7; the D gene is possibly TRBD2 (6 bases). V gave up 1 base and J gave up 6 bases, with 19 bases separating them. The length of the CDR3 is 16 residues. The CDR3 DNA is TGTGCCAGCAGTTTAGGCGGCGTGCAGCGGGTCGGCGAGCAGTACTTC. It yields the protein CASSLGGVQRVGEQYF.

The V and J genes are TRBV12-5 and TRBJ1-1; D not certain. This CDR3 contains 13 residues. Germline CDR1 is LGHNT and CDR2 is FRNRAP. With 9 bases removed from V and 5 bases from J, the gap between germline ends came to 16 bases. CDR3 sequence reads: CASRVPGGTEAFF. The CDR3 DNA is TGTGCTAGCCGGGTTCCCGGTGGGACTGAAGCTTTCTTT.

The chain recombines TRBV6-2 or TRBV6-3 with TRBJ2-5, with 10 bases identical to TRBD1. Looked up from germline, CDR1 is MNHEY and CDR2 is SVGEGT. V dropped 6 bases and J dropped 1; count of bases not matched to a gene: 2. This CDR3 has 14 residues. CDR3 region: CASSRQGAQETQYF. The CDR3 DNA reads TGTGCCAGCAGCCGACAGGGGGCCCAAGAGACCCAGTACTTC.

The genes are TRBV2 and TRBJ2-3; 8 nucleotides agree with TRBD1. Germline lookup yields CDR1 SNHLY and CDR2 FYNNEI. The CDR3 length is 14 residues. Unmatched junction bases numbered 6, after V lost 6 bases and J lost 4 bases. CDR3: CASSRDRRADTQYF. In DNA form, the CDR3 reads TGTGCCAGCAGCCGGGACAGGAGAGCAGATACGCAGTATTTT.

V usage is TRBV27 and J usage is TRBJ1-5; no firm D call. Trimming shortened V by 4 bases and J by 7 bases, and 11 bases separated the two germline ends. Per the germline V gene, CDR1 is MNHEY and CDR2 is SMNVEV (reference sequence). This CDR3 comprises 13 residues. The DNA of the CDR3 is TGTGCCAGCAGTTCCCGGGTCGGGCAGCCCCAGCATTTT. It is translated as CASSSRVGQPQHF.

The rearrangement joins TRBV18 to TRBJ1-1, with D unclear. The V gene lost 2 bases and the J gene lost 3 bases, with 16 bases spanning the gap. Germline values: CDR1 KGHSH, CDR2 LQKENI. The CDR3 length is 16 residues. The CDR3 reads CASSPSGPPTDTEAFF. For the CDR3, the DNA is TGTGCCAGCTCACCAAGCGGGCCTCCAACAGACACTGAAGCTTTCTTT. Together with reference TRBV18 and TRBJ1-1, the CDR3 gives the full variable domain: NAGVMQNPRHLVRRRGQEARLRCSPMKGHSHVYWYRQLPEEGLKFMVYLQKENIIDESGMPKERFSAEFPKEGPSILRIQQVVRGDSAAYFCASSPSGPPTDTEAFFGQGTRLTVV.